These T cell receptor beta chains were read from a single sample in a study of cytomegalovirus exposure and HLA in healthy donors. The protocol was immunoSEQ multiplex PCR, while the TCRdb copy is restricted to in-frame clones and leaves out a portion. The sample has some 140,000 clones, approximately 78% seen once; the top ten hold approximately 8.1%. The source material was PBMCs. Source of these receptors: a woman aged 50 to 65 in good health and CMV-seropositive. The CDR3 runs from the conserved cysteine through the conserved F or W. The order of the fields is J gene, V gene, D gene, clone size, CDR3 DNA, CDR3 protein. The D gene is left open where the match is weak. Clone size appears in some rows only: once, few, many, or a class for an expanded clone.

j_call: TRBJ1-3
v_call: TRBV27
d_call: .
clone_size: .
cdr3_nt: TGTGCCAGCAGGTTGCGGGGGAGAAACACCATATATTTT
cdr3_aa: CASRLRGRNTIYF

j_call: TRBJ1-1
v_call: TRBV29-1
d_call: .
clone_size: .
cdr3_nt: TGCAGCGTTGATGGGCAGGGTTGGAATATTGCTTTCTTT
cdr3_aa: CSVDGQGWNIAFF

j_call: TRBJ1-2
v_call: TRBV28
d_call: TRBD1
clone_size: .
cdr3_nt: TGTGCCAGCAGTTTACCCGGGACAGGGGCCTACTATGGCTACACCTTC
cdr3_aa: CASSLPGTGAYYGYTF

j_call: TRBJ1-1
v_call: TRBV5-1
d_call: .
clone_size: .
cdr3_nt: TGCGCCAGCAGCTTGGCCGGACTCTCATGGGCTTTCTTT
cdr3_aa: CASSLAGLSWAFF

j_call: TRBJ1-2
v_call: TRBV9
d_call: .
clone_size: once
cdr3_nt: TGTGCCAGCAGCGTCGGGGGGCCCCTCCATGGCTACACCTTC
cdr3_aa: CASSVGGPLHGYTF

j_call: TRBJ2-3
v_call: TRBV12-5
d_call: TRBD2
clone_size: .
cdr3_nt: TGTGCTAGTGGTTCGGGACTAGCGGGGATCACAGATACGCAGTATTTT
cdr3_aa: CASGSGLAGITDTQYF

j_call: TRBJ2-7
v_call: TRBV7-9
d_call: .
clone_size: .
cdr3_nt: TGTGCCAGCAGCTTCCAGGGATCGGGCTACGAGCAGTACTTC
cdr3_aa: CASSFQGSGYEQYF

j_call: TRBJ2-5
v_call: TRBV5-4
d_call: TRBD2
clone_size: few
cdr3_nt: TGTGCCAGCAGCCTGTCACTAGCGCAAGAGACCCAGTACTTC
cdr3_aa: CASSLSLAQETQYF

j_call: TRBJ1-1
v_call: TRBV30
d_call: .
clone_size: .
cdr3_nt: TGTGCCTGGAGTGGCGGGGGGGCGGGAAACACTGAAGCTTTCTTT
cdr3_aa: CAWSGGGAGNTEAFF

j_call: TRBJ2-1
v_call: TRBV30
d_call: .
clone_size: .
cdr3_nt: TGTGCCTGGAGTCCCTGGCCCCGAGGCGACAATGAGCAGTTCTTC
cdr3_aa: CAWSPWPRGDNEQFF

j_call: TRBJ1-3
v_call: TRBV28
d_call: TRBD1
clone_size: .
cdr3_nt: TGTGCCAGCAGTACGGCAGGGGGGATCTCTCTATCTGGAAACACCATATATTTT
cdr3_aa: CASSTAGGISLSGNTIYF

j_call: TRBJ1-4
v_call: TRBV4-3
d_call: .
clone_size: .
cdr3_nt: TGCGCCAGCAGCCAAGATAGGGCCTCAGGGCTTTATGAAAAACTGTTTTTT
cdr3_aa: CASSQDRASGLYEKLFF

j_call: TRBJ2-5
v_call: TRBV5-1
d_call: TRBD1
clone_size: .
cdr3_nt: TGCGCCAGCAGCTTCGCGGGACAGGGAGGGGAGACCCAGTACTTC
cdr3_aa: CASSFAGQGGETQYF

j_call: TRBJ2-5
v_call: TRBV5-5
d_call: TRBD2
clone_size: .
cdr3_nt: TGTGCCAGCAGCTTTATGACTAGCACAGAGACCCAGTACTTC
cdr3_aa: CASSFMTSTETQYF

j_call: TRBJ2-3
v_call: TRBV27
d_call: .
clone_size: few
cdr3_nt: TGTGCCAGCAGTTCGCCCCAGGATGCGCAGTATTTT
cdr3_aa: CASSSPQDAQYF

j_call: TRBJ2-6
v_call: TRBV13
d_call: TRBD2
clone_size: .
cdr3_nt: TGTGCCAGCAGCTCGGGGGGGCTGGGGGGGGCCAACGTCCTGACTTTC
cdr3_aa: CASSSGGLGGANVLTF

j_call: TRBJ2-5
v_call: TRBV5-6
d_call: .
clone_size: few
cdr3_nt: TGTGCCAGCAGCACCGGGATTTCAACCGGGGAGACCCAGTACTTC
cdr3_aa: CASSTGISTGETQYF

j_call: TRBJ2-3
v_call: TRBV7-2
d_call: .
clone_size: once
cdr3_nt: TGTGCCAGCAGAGACTCCACAGATACGCAGTATTTT
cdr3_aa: CASRDSTDTQYF

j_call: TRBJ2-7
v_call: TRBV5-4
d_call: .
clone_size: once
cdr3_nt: TGTGCCAGCAGCTTAAACAGGGCTAGGGAAGAGCAGTACTTC
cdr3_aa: CASSLNRAREEQYF

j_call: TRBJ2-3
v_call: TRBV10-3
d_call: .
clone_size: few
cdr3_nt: TGTGCCACCCGGACAGCAACTCGTCAGTATTTT
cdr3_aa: CATRTATRQYF

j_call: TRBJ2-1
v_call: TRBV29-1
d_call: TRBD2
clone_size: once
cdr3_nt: TGCAGCGTTGAGGTGGGGACTAGCGAGGCCTACAATGAGCAGTTCTTC
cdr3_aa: CSVEVGTSEAYNEQFF

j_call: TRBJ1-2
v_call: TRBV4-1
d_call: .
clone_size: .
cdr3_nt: TGCGCCAGCAGCCATCAGGGGATCGGCTATGGCTACACCTTC
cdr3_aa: CASSHQGIGYGYTF

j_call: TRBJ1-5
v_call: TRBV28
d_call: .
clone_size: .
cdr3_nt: TGTGCCAGCATAGAGGGAGGGGGTGAGGAAAATCAGCCCCAGCATTTT
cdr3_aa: CASIEGGGEENQPQHF

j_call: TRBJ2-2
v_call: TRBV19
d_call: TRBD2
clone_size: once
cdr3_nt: TGTGCCAGTAGTACGGGGGGGATTTATTCGAACACCGGGGAGCTGTTTTTT
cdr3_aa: CASSTGGIYSNTGELFF

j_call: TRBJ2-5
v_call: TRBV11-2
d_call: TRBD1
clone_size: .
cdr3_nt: TGTGCCAGCAGCTTAGTAGGAGACAGGGGGGAGACCCAGTACTTC
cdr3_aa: CASSLVGDRGETQYF

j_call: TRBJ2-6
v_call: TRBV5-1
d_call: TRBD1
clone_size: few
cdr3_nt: TGCGCCAGCAGCTTCGACTGGACAGGGAGGTCCGGGGCCAACGGCCTGACTTTC
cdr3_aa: CASSFDWTGRSGANGLTF

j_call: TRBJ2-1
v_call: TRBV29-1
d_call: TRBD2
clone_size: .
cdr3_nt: TGCAGCGTTGGGACTAGCGGCTACAATGAGCAGTTCTTC
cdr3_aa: CSVGTSGYNEQFF

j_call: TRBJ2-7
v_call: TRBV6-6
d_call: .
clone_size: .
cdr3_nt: TGTGCCAGCAGTTACACGCCAGGGGTATCCTACGAGCAGTACTTC
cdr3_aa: CASSYTPGVSYEQYF

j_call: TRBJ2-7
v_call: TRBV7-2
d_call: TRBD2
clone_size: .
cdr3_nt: TGTGCCAGCAGCTTTGGGCTAGCGGGGACCTACGAGCAGTACTTC
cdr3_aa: CASSFGLAGTYEQYF

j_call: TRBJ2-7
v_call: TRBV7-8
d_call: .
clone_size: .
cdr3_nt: TGTGCCAGCAGCTTAGGGGTCGTAGGGGGCTACGAGCAGTACTTC
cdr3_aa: CASSLGVVGGYEQYF

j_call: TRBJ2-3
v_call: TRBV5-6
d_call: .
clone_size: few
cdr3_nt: TGTGCCAGCAGCCCTCAGGGCGGAGTGACAGATACGCAGTATTTT
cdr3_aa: CASSPQGGVTDTQYF

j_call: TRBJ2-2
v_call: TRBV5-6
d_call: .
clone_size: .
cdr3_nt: TGTGCCAGCAGCTGGGGAGTGTGGGGGGACACCGGGGAGCTGTTTTTT
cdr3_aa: CASSWGVWGDTGELFF

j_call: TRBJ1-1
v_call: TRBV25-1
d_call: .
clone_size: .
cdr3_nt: TGTGCCAGCAGTGCGGGGGATTTGGGAGAAGCTTTCTTT
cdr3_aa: CASSAGDLGEAFF

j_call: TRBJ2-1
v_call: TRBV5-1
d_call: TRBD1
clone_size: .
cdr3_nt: TGCGCCAGCAGCCCTTTTTGGACAGGCCTCCCGTTGAACAATGAGCAGTTCTTC
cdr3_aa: CASSPFWTGLPLNNEQFF

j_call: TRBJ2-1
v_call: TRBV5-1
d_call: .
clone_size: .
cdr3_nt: TGCGCCAGCAGCTTGATTAGCTCCTACAATGAGCAGTTCTTC
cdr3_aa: CASSLISSYNEQFF

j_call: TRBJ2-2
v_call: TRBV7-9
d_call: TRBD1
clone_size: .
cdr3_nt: TGTGCCAGCAGCACCCAAGGGACAGGGGCCGGGGAGCTGTTTTTT
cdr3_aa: CASSTQGTGAGELFF

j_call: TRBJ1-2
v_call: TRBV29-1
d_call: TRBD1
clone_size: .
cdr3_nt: TGCAGCGTTGGACGACAGGGCGATGGCTACACCTTC
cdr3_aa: CSVGRQGDGYTF

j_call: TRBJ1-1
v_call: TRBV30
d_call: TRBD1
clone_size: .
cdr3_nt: TGTGCCTGGAGTGTGACAGGGGCCGGAGCTTTCTTT
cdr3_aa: CAWSVTGAGAFF

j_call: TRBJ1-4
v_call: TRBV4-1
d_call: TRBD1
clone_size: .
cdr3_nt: TGCGCCAGCAGCCAAGAAGGGACAGGGGATGAAAAACTGTTTTTT
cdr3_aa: CASSQEGTGDEKLFF

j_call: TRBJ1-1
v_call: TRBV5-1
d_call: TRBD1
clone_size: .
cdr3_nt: TGCGCCAGCAGCTTGGGGACAGGCGACACTGAAGCTTTCTTT
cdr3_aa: CASSLGTGDTEAFF

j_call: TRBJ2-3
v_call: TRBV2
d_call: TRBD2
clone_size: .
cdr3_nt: TGTGCCAGCAAGCGACTAGCCGTAAACACAGATACGCAGTATTTT
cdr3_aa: CASKRLAVNTDTQYF

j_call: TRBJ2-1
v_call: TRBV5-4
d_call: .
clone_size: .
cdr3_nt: TGTGCCAGCAGCTTGATCGCTAGCAATGAGCAGTTCTTC
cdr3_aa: CASSLIASNEQFF

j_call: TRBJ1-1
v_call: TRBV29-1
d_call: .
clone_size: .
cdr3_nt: TGCAGCGTTGAATCTGGGCTAAACACTGAAGCTTTCTTT
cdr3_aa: CSVESGLNTEAFF

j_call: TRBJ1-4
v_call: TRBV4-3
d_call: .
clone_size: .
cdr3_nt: TGCGCCAGCAGCCAAGATATCCAGGGGCTAGGGGAAAAACTGTTTTTT
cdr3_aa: CASSQDIQGLGEKLFF

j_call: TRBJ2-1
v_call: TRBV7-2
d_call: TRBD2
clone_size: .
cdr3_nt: TGTGCCAGTGGAGCGGGAGTCACCTACAATGAGCAGTTCTTC
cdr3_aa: CASGAGVTYNEQFF

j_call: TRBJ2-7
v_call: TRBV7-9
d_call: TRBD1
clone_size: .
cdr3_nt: TGTGCCAGCAGCCGAACCGGGACAGGTGCCTACGAGCAGTACTTC
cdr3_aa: CASSRTGTGAYEQYF

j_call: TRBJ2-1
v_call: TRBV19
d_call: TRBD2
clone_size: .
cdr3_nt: TGTGCCAGTAGTACTAGGGAGGGCCTGTTCAATGAGCAGTTCTTC
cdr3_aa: CASSTREGLFNEQFF

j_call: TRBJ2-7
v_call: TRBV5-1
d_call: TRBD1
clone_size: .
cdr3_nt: TGCGCCAGCAGCTTGCCCGGGACAGGAGTCTACGAGCAGTACTTC
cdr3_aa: CASSLPGTGVYEQYF

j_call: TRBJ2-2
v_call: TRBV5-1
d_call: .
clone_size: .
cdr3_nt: TGCGCCAGCAGCTCGGGACTCGGATTTGACACAAACACCGGGGAGCTGTTTTTT
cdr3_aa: CASSSGLGFDTNTGELFF

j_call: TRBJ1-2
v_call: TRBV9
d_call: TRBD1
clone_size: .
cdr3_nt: TGTGCCAGCAGCCCGGGACAGGGAGGTTACTATGGCTACACCTTC
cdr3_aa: CASSPGQGGYYGYTF

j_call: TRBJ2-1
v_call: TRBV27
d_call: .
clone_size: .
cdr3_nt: TGTGCCAGCAGCTTCGGACTCACCTACAATGAGCAGTTCTTC
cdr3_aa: CASSFGLTYNEQFF

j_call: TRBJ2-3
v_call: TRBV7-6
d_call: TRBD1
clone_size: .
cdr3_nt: TGTGCCAGCAGCTATGACAGGGGGTACGATACGCAGTATTTT
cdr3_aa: CASSYDRGYDTQYF

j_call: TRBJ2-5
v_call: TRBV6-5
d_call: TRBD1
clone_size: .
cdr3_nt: TGTGCCAGCAGTTACTCAGGGACAGGGGCAGAGACCCAGTACTTC
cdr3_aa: CASSYSGTGAETQYF

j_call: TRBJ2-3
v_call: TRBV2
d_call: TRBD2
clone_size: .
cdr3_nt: TGTGCCAGCAGTGGGGGTAGCGGGGGAAGAGATACGCAGTATTTT
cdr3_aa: CASSGGSGGRDTQYF

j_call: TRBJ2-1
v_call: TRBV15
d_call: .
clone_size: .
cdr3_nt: TGTGCCACCAGCAGAGGTGGGAGGTGGGGAGCCTACAATGAGCAGTTCTTC
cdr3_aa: CATSRGGRWGAYNEQFF

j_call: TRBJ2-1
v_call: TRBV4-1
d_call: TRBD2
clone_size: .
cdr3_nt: TGCGCCAGCAGCACGGGACTATCCAATGAGCAGTTCTTC
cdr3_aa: CASSTGLSNEQFF

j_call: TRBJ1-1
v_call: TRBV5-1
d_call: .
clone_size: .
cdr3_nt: TGCGCCAGCAGCTTGGGGCAGGGGATGGGGACTGAAGCTTTCTTT
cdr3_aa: CASSLGQGMGTEAFF

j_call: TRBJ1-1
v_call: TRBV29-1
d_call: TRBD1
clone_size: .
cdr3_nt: TGCAGCGTCGTGGGCCAGTTACAGGGGACGAACACTGAAGCTTTCTTT
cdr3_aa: CSVVGQLQGTNTEAFF

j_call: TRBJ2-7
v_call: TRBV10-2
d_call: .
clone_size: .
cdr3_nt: TGCGCCAGCATACAGGACAGTCTAGACTCCTACGAGCAGTACTTC
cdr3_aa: CASIQDSLDSYEQYF